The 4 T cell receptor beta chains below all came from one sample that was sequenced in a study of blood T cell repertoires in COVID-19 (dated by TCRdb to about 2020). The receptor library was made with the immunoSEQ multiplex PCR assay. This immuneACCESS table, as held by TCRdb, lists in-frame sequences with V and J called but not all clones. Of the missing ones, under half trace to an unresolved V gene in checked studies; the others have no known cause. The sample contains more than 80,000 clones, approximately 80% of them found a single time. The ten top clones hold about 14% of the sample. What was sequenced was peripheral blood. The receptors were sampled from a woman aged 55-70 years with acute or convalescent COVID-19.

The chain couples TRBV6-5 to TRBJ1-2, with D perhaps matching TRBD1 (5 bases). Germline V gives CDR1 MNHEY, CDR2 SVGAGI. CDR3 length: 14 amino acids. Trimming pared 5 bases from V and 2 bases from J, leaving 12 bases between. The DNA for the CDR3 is TGTGCCAGCAGTCCTACTCAGGGCAACTATGGCTACACCTTC. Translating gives CASSPTQGNYGYTF.

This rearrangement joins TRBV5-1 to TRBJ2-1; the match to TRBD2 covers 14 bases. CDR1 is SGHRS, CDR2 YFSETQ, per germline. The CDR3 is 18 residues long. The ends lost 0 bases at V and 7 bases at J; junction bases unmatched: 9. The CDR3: CASSLAPGLAGGRNEQFF. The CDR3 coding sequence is TGCGCCAGCAGCTTGGCCCCTGGACTAGCGGGGGGTAGGAATGAGCAGTTCTTC.

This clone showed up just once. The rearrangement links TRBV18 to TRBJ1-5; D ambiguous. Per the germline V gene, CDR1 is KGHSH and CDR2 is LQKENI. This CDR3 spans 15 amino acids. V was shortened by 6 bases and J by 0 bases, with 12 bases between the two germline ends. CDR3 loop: CASSSAGVSNQPQHF. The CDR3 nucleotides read TGTGCCAGCTCGTCCGCCGGGGTTAGCAATCAGCCCCAGCATTTT.

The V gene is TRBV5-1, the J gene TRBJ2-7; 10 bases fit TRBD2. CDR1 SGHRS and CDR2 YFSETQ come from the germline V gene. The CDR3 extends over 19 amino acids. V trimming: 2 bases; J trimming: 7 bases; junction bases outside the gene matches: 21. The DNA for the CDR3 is TGCGCCAGCAGCTTCAGGGCTAGCGGGGGCTTCCGAACACTTCCTGAGCAGTACTTC. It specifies CASSFRASGGFRTLPEQYF.